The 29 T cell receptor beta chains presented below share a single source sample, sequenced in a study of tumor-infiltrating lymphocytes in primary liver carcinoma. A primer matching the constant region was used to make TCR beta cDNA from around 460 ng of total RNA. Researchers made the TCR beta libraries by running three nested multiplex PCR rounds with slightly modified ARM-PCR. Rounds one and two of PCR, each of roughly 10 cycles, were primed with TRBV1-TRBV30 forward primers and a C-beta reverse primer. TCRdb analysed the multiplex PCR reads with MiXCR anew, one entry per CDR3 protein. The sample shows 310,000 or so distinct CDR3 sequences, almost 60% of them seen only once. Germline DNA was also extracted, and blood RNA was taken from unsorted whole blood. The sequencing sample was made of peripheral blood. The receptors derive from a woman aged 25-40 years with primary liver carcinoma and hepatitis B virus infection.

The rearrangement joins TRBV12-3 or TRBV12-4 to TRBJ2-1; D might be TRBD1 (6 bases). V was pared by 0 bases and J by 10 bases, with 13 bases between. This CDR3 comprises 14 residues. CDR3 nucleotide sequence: TGTGCCAGCAGTTTAGCGCGGTTACAGGGCGAGCAGTTCTTC. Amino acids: CASSLARLQGEQFF.

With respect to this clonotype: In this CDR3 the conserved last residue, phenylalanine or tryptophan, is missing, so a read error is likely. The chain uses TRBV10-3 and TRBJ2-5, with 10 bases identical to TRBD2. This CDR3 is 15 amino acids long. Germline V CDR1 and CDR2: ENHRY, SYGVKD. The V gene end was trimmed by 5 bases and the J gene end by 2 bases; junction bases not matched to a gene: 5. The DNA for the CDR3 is TGTGCCATCAGTCCTAGGACTAGCGGACAAGAGACCCAGTACTCC. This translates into CAISPRTSGQETQYS.

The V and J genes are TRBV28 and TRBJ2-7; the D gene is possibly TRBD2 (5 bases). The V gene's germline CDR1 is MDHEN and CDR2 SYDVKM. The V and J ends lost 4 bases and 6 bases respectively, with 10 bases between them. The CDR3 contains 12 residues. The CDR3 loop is CASSSGIGEQYF. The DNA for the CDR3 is TGTGCCAGCAGTTCGGGGATCGGCGAGCAGTACTTC.

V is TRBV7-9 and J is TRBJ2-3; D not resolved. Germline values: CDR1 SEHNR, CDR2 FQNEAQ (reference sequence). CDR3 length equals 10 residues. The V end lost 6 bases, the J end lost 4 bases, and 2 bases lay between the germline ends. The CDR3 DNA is TGTGCCAGCAGTCCAGATACGCAGTATTTT. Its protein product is CASSPDTQYF.

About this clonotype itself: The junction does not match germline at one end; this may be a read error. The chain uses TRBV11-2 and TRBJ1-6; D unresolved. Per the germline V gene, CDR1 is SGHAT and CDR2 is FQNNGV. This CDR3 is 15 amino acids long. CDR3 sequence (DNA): TGTGCCAGCAGCTTATGTTGGGAATATAATTCACACCTCCACTTT. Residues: CASSLCWEYNSHLHF.

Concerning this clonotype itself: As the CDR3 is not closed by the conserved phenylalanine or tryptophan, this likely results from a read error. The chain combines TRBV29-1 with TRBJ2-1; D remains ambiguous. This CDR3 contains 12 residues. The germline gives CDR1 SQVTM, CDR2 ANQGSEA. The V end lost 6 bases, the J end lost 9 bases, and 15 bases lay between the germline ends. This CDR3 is CSVYPPSAEQFY. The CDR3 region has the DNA TGCAGCGTGTACCCCCCATCTGCTGAGCAGTTCTAC.

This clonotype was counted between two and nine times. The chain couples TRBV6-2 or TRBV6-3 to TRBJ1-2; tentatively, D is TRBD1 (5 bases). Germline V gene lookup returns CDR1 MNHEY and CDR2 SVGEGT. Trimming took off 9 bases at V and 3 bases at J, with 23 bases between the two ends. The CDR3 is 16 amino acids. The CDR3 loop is CASSNTYGGTDYGYTF. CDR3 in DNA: TGTGCCAGTAGCAACACCTACGGGGGGACTGACTATGGCTACACCTTC.

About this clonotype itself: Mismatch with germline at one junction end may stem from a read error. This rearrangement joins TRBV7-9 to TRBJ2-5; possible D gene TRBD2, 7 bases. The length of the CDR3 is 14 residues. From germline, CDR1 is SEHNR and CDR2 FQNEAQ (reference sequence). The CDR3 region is CAGSLLGGAETQYF. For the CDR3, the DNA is TGTGCCGGCAGCCTCCTGGGGGGGGCAGAGACCCAGTACTTC.

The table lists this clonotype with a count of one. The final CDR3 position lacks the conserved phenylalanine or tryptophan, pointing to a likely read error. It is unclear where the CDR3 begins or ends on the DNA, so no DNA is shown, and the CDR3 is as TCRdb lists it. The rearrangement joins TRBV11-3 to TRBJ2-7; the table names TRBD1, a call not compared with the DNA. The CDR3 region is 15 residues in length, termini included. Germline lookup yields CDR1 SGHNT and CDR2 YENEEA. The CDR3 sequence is CASSSPGTLLRERYL.

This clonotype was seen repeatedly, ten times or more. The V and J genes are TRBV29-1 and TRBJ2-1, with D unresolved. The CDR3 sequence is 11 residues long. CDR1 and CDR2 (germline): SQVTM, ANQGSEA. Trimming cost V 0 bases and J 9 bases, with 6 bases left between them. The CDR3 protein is CSVEDLTEQFF. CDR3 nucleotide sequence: TGCAGCGTTGAAGATCTAACTGAGCAGTTCTTC.

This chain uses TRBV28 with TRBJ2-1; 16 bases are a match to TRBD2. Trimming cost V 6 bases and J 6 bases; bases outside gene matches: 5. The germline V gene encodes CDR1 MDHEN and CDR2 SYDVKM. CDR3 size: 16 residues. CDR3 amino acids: CASSPGTSGRGNEQFF. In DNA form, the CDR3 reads TGTGCCAGCAGCCCCGGGACTAGCGGGAGGGGCAATGAGCAGTTCTTC.

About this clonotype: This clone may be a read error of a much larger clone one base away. This CDR3 reads CSARTGRNYGYTF. The CDR3 DNA follows: TGCAGCGCCAGGACAGGACGTAACTATGGCTACACCTTC. The chain combines TRBV29-1 with TRBJ1-2; 7 nucleotides align to TRBD1. V gave up 7 bases and J gave up 1 base; unmatched junction bases: 6. This CDR3 spans 13 amino acids. CDR1 is SQVTM, CDR2 ANQGSEA, per germline.

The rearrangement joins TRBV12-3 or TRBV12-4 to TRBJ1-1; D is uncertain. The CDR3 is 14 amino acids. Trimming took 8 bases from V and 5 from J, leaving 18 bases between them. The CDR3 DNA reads TGTGCCAGCCGAATCGGAAATTCGGGGACTGAAGCTTTCTTT. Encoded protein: CASRIGNSGTEAFF.

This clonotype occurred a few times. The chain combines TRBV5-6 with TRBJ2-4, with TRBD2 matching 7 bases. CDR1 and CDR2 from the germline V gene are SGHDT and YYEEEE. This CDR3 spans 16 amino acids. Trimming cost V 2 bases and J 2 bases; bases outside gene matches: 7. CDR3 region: CASSFKLAPTKNIQYF. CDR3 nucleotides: TGTGCCAGCAGCTTCAAACTAGCGCCCACCAAAAACATTCAGTACTTC.

CDR3 in amino acids: CASSFHHTKETQYF. CDR3 coding DNA: TGTGCCAGCAGTTTCCACCATACGAAAGAGACCCAGTACTTC. V is TRBV12-3 or TRBV12-4 and J is TRBJ2-5; D ambiguous. The germline V and J ends were trimmed by 3 bases and 3 bases, with 11 bases remaining between them. The CDR3 consists of 14 residues.

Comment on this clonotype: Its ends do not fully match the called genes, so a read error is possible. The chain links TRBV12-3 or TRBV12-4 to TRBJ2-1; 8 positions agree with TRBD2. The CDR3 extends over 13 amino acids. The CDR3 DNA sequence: TGTGCCGGCAGGGGACTAGTGGGAGGTGAGCAGTTCTTC. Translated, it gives CAGRGLVGGEQFF.

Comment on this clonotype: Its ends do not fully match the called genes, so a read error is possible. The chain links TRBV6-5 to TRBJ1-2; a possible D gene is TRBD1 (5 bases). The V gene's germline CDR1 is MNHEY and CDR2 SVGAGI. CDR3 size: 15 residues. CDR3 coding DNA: TGTGTCAGCAGTTACACCATGGGGGGTAACTATGGCTACACCTTC. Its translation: CVSSYTMGGNYGYTF.

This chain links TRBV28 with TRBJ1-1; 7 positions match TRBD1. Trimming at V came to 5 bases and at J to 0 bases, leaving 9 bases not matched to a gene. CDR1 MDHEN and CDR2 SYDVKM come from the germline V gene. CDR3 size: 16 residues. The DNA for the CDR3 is TGTGCCAGCAGTCGACGGACAGGTCAAATGAACACTGAAGCTTTCTTT. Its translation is CASSRRTGQMNTEAFF.

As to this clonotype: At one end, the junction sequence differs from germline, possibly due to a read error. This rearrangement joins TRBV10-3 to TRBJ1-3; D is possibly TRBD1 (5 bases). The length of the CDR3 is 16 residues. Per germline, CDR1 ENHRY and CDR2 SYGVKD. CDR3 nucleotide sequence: TGTGCCATCAGAGACAGACTAGGCCCACCTGGAGACACCATATATTTT. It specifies CAIRDRLGPPGDTIYF.

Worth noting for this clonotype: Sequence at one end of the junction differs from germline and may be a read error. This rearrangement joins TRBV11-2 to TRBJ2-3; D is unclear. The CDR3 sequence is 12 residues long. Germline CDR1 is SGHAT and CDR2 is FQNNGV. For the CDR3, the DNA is TGTCCCAGCACCCCCTACATAGATACGCAGTATTTT. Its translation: CPSTPYIDTQYF.

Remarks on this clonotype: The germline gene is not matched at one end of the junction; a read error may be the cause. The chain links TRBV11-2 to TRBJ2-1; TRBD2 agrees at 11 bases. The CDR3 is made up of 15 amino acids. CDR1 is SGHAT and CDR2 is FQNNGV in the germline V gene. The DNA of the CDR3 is TGTGTCAGCAGCTTGGCCTTAGCGGGGGGGGGGAGGCAGTTCTTC. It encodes CVSSLALAGGGRQFF.

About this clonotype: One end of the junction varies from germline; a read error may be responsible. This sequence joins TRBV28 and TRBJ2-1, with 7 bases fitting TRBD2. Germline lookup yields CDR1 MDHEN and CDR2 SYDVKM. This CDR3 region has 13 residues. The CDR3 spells CTSSRTGRGTTIF. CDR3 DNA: TGTACCAGCAGCCGGACTGGGCGGGGGACCACAATCTTC.

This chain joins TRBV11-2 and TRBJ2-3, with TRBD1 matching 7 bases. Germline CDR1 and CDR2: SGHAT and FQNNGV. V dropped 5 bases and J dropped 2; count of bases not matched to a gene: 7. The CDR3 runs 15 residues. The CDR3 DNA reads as TGTGCCAGCAGCACAGTAGGGACAGCCACAGATACGCAGTATTTT. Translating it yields CASSTVGTATDTQYF.

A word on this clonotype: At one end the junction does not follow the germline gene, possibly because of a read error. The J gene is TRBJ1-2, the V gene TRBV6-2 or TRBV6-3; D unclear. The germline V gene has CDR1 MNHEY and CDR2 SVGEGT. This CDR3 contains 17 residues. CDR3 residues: CASIEPDPSGANYGYTF. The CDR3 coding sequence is TGTGCCAGCATCGAGCCGGATCCTTCGGGCGCTAACTATGGCTACACATTC.

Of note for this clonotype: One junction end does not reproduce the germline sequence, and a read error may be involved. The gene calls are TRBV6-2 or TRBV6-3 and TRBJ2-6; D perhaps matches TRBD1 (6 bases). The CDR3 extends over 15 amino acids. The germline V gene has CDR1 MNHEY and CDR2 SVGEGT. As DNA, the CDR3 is TGTGCCAGCAGTTCCAGGGGTCCTGGGGCCAACATCCTGACTTTC. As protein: CASSSRGPGANILTF.

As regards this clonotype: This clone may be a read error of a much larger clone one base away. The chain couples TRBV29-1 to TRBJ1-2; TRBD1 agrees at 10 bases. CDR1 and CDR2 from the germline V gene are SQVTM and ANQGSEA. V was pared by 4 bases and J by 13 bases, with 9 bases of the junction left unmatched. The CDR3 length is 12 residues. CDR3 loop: CSVGGQGPDTTF. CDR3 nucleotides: TGCAGCGTTGGGGGACAGGGGCCTGACACCACCTTC.

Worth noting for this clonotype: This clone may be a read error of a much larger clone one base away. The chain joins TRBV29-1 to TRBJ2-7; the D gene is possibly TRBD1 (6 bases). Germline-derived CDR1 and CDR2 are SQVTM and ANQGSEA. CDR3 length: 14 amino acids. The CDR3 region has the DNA TGCAGCGTTGAATGGCAGGGGTTCCCCTACGGGCAGTACTTC. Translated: CSVEWQGFPYGQYF.

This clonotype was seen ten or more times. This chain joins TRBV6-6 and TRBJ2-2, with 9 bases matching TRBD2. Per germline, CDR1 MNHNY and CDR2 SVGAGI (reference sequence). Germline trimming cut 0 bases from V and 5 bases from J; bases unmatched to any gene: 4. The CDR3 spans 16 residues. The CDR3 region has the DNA TGTGCCAGCAGTTACTCTGGGCGGGAGGGAACCGGGGAGCTGTTTTTT. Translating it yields CASSYSGREGTGELFF.

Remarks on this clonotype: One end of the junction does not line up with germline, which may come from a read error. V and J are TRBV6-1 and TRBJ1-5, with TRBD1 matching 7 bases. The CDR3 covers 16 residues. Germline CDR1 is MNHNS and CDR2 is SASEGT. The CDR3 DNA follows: TGTGCCAGCAGTGAATTAGGGGACAGTAAAAATCAGCCCCATCATTTC. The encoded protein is CASSELGDSKNQPHHF.